This T cell receptor beta chain was sequenced for a study of shared clonotypes between healthy human individuals. Worth noting for this clone: The same CDR3 can be traced to other DNA sequences in this sample.

The authors ran the assay at deep level. Measured with immunoSEQ multiplex PCR; TCRdb has only the in-frame clones, and not every one. The table records approximately 2.3 million clones, more than 85% of them present only once. The ends were cut back, 5 bases at V and 1 base at J, with 4 bases in the middle. Germline V gene lookup returns CDR1 SGHTA and CDR2 FQGTGA. The CDR3 is made up of 12 amino acids. This chain links TRBV7-3 with TRBJ2-3; D is uncertain. The TCR originated in a man aged 18-30 years in good health. Some clones in this sample may be carry-over from other donors' samples. The specimen sequenced was naive CD4+ T cells from PBMCs. Regarding subset: CD45RA+ positively selected. The CDR3 here is CASSPGTDTQYF. CDR3 in DNA: TGTGCCAGCAGCCCCGGCACAGATACGCAGTATTTT.